The rows below give T cell receptor beta chains drawn from one sample of a study of cytomegalovirus exposure and HLA in healthy donors. This table comes from immunoSEQ multiplex PCR, and its TCRdb copy is limited to in-frame clones, with some not included. The data contain about 120,000 clones, more than 70% of them seen just once; the ten biggest clones take up around 4%. The sequencing input was PBMCs. Every receptor here comes from a man aged 25 to 40 in good health and CMV-seronegative. Both conserved end residues are part of each CDR3.

V,J,CDR3
TRBV5-1,TRBJ2-5,CASSLGISDRALRETQYF
TRBV30,TRBJ2-3,CAWSVGAGGLTDTQYF
TRBV4-1,TRBJ2-7,CASSQDRRDRGYEQYF
TRBV5-6,TRBJ1-3,CASSSTYTYRSPGNTIYF
TRBV4-1,TRBJ2-5,CASSHSTAGGVQETQYF
TRBV10-1,TRBJ2-3,CASSEETSTDTQYF
TRBV27,TRBJ1-2,CASSFGTSFGGYTF
TRBV6-6,TRBJ1-6,CASRTGGSPLHF
TRBV5-5,TRBJ2-3,CASSLPSGGSTDTQYF
TRBV23-1,TRBJ2-7,CASSQSVRHSSYEQYF
TRBV5-1,TRBJ2-2,CASSSDGQGGDGELFF
TRBV6-1,NA,CASSRSPPYEQYF
TRBV4-1,TRBJ2-5,CASSQDERQETQYF
TRBV27,TRBJ1-2,CASSFGQYYGYTF
TRBV28,TRBJ1-6,CASRFRGPNSPLHF
TRBV6-1,TRBJ1-2,CASSEEVAYYGYTF
TRBV19,TRBJ2-2,CATIGRHTQGNTGELFF
TRBV7-9,NA,CASSQTGFSSYEQYF
TRBV5-1,TRBJ2-7,CASSLGGPYGQYF
TRBV28,TRBJ2-7,CASSLSPRGSYEQYF
TRBV7-2,TRBJ1-1,CASSHNLDTEAFF
TRBV5-4,TRBJ1-4,CASSSDRVQPEKLFF
TRBV2,TRBJ1-5,CASKIGDRGNQPQHF
TRBV5-1,TRBJ2-5,CASSLSSSGEETQYF
TRBV15,TRBJ2-5,CATSNYPDREYGQETQYF
TRBV30,TRBJ1-5,CAWSARASNQPQHF
TRBV6-6,TRBJ2-7,CASRPTGGDFLEQYF
TRBV4-3,TRBJ2-2,CASSQDPRGTENTGELFF
TRBV7-9,TRBJ1-6,CASSSVNSPLHF
TRBV28,TRBJ1-1,CASSSPGQGEAFF
TRBV5-6,TRBJ1-6,CASSLVQGGSPLHF
TRBV2,TRBJ2-4,CASSAILAKNIQYF
TRBV30,TRBJ1-6,CAWNTGTDSPLHF
TRBV11-3,TRBJ1-1,CASSFAGGTEAFF
TRBV30,TRBJ1-2,CAWTRGQIRWGYTF
TRBV14,TRBJ2-1,CASSQGRGMSYNEQFF
TRBV5-1,TRBJ2-7,CASSSTSGGNYEQYF
TRBV5-4,TRBJ1-1,CASSCPGNTEAFF
TRBV5-4,TRBJ2-3,CASSLTPTRGGLTDTQYF
TRBV5-4,TRBJ2-2,CASSLDSNTGELFF
TRBV5-4,TRBJ1-5,CASSLDRAVNQPQHF
TRBV28,TRBJ1-5,CASSLRGSQPQHF
TRBV7-6,TRBJ2-3,CASSLDWRGGYTDTQYF
TRBV4-1,TRBJ2-1,CASSQDHRGNEQFF
TRBV2,TRBJ1-1,CASSNTGTEAFF
TRBV9,TRBJ1-1,CASSVDRRDRLNTEAFF
TRBV6-5,TRBJ1-2,CASSYSPGDYGYTF
TRBV19,TRBJ1-2,CASSILGTGGYTF
TRBV2,TRBJ2-5,CASSEAGETQYF
TRBV5-1,TRBJ2-3,CASSSRPRVLDTQYF
TRBV7-9,TRBJ1-2,CASSSRQTNYGYTF
TRBV30,TRBJ1-6,CAWSFARTGDSPLHF
TRBV19,TRBJ1-1,CASISGYTEAFF
TRBV7-2,TRBJ1-1,CASSPPGVIGVSEAFF
TRBV5-4,TRBJ2-7,CASSLAVRAGGGYEQYF
TRBV19,TRBJ2-3,CASSMVDGDTQYF
TRBV14,TRBJ1-2,CASSPRQGRGYTF
TRBV4-3,TRBJ1-1,CASRLDPGGYTEAFF
TRBV5-6,TRBJ1-1,CASSFGLEFPEAFF